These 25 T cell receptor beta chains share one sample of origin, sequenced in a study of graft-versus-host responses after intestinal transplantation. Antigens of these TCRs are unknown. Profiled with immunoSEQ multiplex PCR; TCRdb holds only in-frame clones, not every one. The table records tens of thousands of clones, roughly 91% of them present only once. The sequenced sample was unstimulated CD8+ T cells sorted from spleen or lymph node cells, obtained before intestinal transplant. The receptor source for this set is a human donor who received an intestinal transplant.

DNA for the CDR3: TGTGCCAGCAGCCAGACAGTCACAGATACGCAGTATTTT. Translated: CASSQTVTDTQYF. V is TRBV7-2 and J is TRBJ2-3; possible D gene TRBD1, 5 bases. The length of the CDR3 is 13 residues. V lost 5 bases, J lost 2 bases, and 8 bases lay in between. Germline CDR1 is SGHTA and CDR2 is FQGNSA.

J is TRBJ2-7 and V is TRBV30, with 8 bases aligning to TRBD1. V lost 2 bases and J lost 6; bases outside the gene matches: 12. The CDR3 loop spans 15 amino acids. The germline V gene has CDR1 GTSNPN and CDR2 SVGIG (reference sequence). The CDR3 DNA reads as TGTGCCTGGAGTTCCTCGAGCCTCACAGGGGGCGAGCAGTACTTC. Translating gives CAWSSSSLTGGEQYF.

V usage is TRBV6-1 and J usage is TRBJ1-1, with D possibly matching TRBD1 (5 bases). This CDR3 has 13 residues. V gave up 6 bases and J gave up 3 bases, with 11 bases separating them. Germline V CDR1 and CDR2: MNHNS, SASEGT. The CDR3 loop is CASSWKGYTEAFF. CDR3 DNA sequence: TGTGCCAGCAGCTGGAAGGGGTACACTGAAGCTTTCTTT.

DNA of the CDR3: TGTGCCAGCAGTCCCCCAGGGAGGAATCAGCCCCAGCATTTT. This sequence encodes CASSPPGRNQPQHF. The chain employs TRBV27 and TRBJ1-5; the D gene is possibly TRBD1 (5 bases). Germline-derived CDR1 and CDR2 are MNHEY and SMNVEV (reference sequence). The CDR3 loop spans 14 amino acids. The V gene lost 5 bases and the J gene lost 4 bases, with 12 bases spanning the gap.

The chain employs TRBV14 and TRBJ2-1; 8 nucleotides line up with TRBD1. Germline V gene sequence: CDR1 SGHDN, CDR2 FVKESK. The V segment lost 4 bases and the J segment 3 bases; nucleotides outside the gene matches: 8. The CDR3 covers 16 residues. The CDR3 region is CASSPPPGTGYNEQFF. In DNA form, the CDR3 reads TGTGCCAGCAGCCCACCCCCCGGGACAGGCTACAATGAGCAGTTCTTC.

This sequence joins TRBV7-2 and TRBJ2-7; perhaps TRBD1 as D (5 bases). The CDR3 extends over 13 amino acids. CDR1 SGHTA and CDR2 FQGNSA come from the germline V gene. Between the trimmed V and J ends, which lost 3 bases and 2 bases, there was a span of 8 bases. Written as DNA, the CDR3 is TGTGCCAGCAGCTTTGGACAAGCCTACGAGCAGTACTTC. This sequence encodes CASSFGQAYEQYF.

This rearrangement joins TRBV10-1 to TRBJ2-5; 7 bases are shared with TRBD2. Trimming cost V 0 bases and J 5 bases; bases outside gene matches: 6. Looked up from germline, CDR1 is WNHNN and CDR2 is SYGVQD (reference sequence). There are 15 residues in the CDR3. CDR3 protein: CASSESESGEETQYF. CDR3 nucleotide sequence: TGCGCCAGCAGTGAGTCCGAAAGCGGGGAGGAGACCCAGTACTTC.

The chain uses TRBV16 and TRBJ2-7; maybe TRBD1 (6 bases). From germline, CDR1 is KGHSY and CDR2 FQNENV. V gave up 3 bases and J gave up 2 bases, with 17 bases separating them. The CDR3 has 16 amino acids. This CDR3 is CASSHNRPGDPYEQYF. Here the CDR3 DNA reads TGTGCCAGCAGCCACAATCGTCCAGGGGACCCCTACGAGCAGTACTTC.

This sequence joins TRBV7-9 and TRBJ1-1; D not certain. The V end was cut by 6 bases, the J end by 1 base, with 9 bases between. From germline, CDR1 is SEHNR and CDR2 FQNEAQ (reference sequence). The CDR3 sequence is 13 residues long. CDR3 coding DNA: TGTGCCAGCAGTGGAGGACCGAACACTGAAGCTTTCTTT. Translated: CASSGGPNTEAFF. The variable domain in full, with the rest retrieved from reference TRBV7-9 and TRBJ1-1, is DTGVSQNPRHKITKRGQNVTFRCDPISEHNRLYWYRQTLGQGPEFLTYFQNEAQLEKSRLLSDRFSAERPKGSFSTLEIQRTEQGDSAMYLCASSGGPNTEAFFGQGTRLTVV.

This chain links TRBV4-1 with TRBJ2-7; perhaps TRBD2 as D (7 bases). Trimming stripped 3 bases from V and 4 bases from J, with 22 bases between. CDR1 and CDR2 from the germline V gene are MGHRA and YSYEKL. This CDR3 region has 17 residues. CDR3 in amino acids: CASSQGGGGGAGYEQYF. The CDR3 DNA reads TGCGCCAGCAGCCAGGGAGGAGGGGGGGGCGCTGGGTACGAGCAGTACTTC.

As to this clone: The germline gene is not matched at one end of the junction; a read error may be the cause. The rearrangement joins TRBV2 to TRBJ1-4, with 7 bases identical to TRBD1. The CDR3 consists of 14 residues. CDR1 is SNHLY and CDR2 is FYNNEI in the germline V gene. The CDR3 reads CASREGQVNEKLFF. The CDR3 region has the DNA TGTGCCAGCAGGGAAGGACAGGTTAATGAAAAACTGTTTTTT.

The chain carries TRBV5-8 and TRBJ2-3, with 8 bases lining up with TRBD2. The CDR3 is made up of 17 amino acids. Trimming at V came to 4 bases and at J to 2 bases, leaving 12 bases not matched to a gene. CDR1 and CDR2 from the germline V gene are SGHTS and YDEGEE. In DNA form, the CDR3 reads TGTGCCAGCAGCACCCGACTAGCGAGGGAGAACACAGATACGCAGTATTTT. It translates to CASSTRLARENTDTQYF. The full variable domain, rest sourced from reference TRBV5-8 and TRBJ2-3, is EAGVTQSPTHLIKTRGQQATLRCSPISGHTSVYWYQQALGLGLQFLLWYDEGEERNRGNFPPRFSGRQFPNYSSELNVNALELEDSALYLCASSTRLARENTDTQYFGPGTRLTVL.

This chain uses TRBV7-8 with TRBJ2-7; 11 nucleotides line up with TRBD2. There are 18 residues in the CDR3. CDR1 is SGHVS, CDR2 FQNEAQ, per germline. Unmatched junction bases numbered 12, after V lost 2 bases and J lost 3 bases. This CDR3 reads CASSLPLAGALDIYEQYF. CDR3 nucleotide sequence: TGTGCCAGCAGCTTACCACTAGCGGGGGCCCTAGACATCTACGAGCAGTACTTC.

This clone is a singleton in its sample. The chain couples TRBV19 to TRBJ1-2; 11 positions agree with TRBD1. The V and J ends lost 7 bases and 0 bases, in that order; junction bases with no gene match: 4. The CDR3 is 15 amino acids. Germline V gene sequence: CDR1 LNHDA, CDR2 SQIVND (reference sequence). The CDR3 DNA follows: TGTGCCAGTACCCTGGGACAGGGGGCTAACTATGGCTACACCTTC. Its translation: CASTLGQGANYGYTF.

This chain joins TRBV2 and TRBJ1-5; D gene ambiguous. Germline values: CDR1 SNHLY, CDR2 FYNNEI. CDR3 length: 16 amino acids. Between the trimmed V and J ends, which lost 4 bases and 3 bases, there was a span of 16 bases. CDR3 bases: TGTGCCAGCAGTGGACCACGTGACGGGGTCAATCAGCCCCAGCATTTT. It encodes CASSGPRDGVNQPQHF. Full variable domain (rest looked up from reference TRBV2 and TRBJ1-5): EPEVTQTPSHQVTQMGQEVILRCVPISNHLYFYWYRQILGQKVEFLVSFYNNEISEKSEIFDDQFSVERPDGSNFTLKIRSTKLEDSAMYFCASSGPRDGVNQPQHFGDGTRLSIL.

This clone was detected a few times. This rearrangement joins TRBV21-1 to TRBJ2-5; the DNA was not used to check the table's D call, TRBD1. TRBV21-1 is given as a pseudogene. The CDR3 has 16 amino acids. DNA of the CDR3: TGTGCCAGCAGCAAAGTAAGGGACAGGGGGCTGGAGACCCAGTACTTC. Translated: CASSKVRDRGLETQYF.

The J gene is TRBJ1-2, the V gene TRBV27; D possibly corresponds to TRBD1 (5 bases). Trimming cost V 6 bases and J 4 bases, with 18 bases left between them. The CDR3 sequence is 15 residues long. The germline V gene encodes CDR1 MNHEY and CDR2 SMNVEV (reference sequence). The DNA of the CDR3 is TGTGCCAGCAGCCCCGGGGGATTTTCCCTCTATGGCTACACCTTC. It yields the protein CASSPGGFSLYGYTF.

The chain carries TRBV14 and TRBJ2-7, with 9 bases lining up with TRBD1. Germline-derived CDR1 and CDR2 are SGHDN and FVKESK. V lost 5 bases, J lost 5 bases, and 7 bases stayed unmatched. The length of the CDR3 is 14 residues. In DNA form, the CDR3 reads TGTGCCAGCAGCACCACAGGGGGCTGGGACGAGCAGTACTTC. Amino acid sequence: CASSTTGGWDEQYF.

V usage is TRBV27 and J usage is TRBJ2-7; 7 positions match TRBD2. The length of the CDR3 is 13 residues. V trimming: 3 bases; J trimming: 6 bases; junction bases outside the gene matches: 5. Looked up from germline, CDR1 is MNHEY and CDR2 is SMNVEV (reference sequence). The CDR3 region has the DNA TGTGCCAGCAGTTTGGGAGGGGCCCGCGAGCAGTACTTC. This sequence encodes CASSLGGAREQYF.

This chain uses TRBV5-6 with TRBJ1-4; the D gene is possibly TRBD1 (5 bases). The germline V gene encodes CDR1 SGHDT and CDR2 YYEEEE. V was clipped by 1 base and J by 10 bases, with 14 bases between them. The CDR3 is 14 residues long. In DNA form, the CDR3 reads TGTGCCAGCAGCTTGTTAAGGGGCAAGGGAAAACTGTTTTTT. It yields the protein CASSLLRGKGKLFF.

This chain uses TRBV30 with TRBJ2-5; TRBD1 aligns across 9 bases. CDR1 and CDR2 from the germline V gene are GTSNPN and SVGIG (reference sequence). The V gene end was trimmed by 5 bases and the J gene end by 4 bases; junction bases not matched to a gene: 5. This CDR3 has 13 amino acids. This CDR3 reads CAWALDRGETQYF. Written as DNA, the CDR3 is TGTGCCTGGGCCTTGGACAGGGGAGAGACCCAGTACTTC.

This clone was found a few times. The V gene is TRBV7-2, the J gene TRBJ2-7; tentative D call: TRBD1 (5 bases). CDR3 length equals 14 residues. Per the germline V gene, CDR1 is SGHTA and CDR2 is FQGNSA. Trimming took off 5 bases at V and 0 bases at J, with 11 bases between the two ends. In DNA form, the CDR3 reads TGTGCCAGCAGCCGGATCAGGGACTCCTACGAGCAGTACTTC. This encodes CASSRIRDSYEQYF.

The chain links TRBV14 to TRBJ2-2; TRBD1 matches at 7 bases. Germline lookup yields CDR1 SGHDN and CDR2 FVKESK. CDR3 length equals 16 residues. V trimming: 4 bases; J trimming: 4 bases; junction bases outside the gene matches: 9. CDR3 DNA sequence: TGTGCCAGCAGCCCCATTGGACAGGCTGGCACCGGGGAGCTGTTTTTT. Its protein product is CASSPIGQAGTGELFF.

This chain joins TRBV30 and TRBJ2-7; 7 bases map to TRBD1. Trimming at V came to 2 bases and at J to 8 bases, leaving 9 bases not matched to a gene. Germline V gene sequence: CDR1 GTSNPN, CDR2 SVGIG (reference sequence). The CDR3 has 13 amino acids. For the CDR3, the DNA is TGTGCCTGGAGTTTGGGACAGTTCAGCCAGCAGTACTTC. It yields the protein CAWSLGQFSQQYF.

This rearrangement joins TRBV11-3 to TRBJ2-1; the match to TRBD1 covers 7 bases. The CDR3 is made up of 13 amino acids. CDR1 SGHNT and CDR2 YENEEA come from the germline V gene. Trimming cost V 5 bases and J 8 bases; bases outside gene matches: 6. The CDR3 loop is CASSNKGAHEQFF. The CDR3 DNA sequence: TGTGCCAGCAGCAACAAGGGGGCGCATGAGCAGTTCTTC.